These 19 T cell receptor beta chains share one sample of origin, sequenced in a study of T cell responses to AZD1222 COVID-19 vaccine. Data came from immunoSEQ multiplex PCR; TCRdb stores just in-frame clones and leaves some out. This table has tens of thousands of clones, approximately 87% appearing once. The sample in question was peripheral blood, obtained 28 days after the second AZD1222 dose. The receptors come from an adult who received the AZD1222 COVID-19 vaccine.

The chain uses TRBV19 and TRBJ2-7, with D possibly being TRBD2 (6 bases). This CDR3 is 15 amino acids long. Per germline, CDR1 LNHDA and CDR2 SQIVND (reference sequence). V shed 4 bases and J shed 1 base, with 14 bases lying between them. The CDR3 DNA sequence: TGTGCCAGTAGTAGAGGACGGGAGCTATCCTACGAGCAGTACTTC. This sequence encodes CASSRGRELSYEQYF. Variable domain in full (rest from reference TRBV19 and TRBJ2-7): DGGITQSPKYLFRKEGQNVTLSCEQNLNHDAMYWYRQDPGQGLRLIYYSQIVNDFQKGDIAEGYSVSREKKESFPLTVTSAQKNPTAFYLCASSRGRELSYEQYFGPGTRLTVT.

The chain uses TRBV5-8 and TRBJ2-7; 10 bases match TRBD1. From germline, CDR1 is SGHTS and CDR2 YDEGEE. The ends lost 3 bases at V and 3 bases at J; junction bases unmatched: 9. The CDR3 has 16 amino acids. The chain's CDR3 is CASSSGPGDRGYEQYF. The CDR3 coding sequence is TGTGCCAGCAGCTCAGGTCCAGGGGACAGGGGCTACGAGCAGTACTTC.

The V call is TRBV7-9, the J call TRBJ1-1, with a possible D match to TRBD1 (5 bases). The CDR3 runs 15 residues. Between the trimmed V and J ends, which lost 3 bases and 0 bases, there was a span of 11 bases. Germline V CDR1 and CDR2: SEHNR, FQNEAQ (reference sequence). CDR3 in DNA: TGTGCCAGCAGCTTCTTAGGCAGGGTGAACACTGAAGCTTTCTTT. This codes for CASSFLGRVNTEAFF.

V gene TRBV7-8 combines with J gene TRBJ2-6; TRBD1 agrees at 7 bases. V was pared by 0 bases and J by 3 bases, with 8 bases of the junction left unmatched. The CDR3 spans 18 residues. Per the germline V gene, CDR1 is SGHVS and CDR2 is FQNEAQ. The CDR3 DNA reads as TGTGCCAGCAGCTTAGCATACAGGGGTATAGGTGGGGCCAACGTCCTGACTTTC. It specifies CASSLAYRGIGGANVLTF. Combining the CDR3 with reference TRBV7-8 and TRBJ2-6 gives the whole variable domain GAGVSQSPRYKVAKRGQDVALRCDPISGHVSLFWYQQALGQGPEFLTYFQNEAQLDKSGLPSDRFFAERPEGSVSTLKIQRTQQEDSAVYLCASSLAYRGIGGANVLTFGAGSRLTVL.

This clone showed up just a few times. V gene TRBV5-4 combines with J gene TRBJ1-1; D uncertain. The CDR3 has 14 amino acids. The germline V gene encodes CDR1 SGHNT and CDR2 YYREEE (reference sequence). The V end lost 3 bases, the J end lost 0 bases, and 9 bases lay between the germline ends. DNA of the CDR3: TGTGCCAGCAGCTCCCGTCAGGTGAACACTGAAGCTTTCTTT. Its protein product is CASSSRQVNTEAFF.

The chain employs TRBV11-2 and TRBJ2-5; no reliable D call. CDR3 size: 14 residues. Per germline, CDR1 SGHAT and CDR2 FQNNGV. Trimming removed 1 base from V and 3 bases from J, with 9 bases in between. The CDR3 nucleotides read TGTGCCAGCAGCTTAGTATTAGCTAAAGAGACCCAGTACTTC. Amino acids: CASSLVLAKETQYF.

The chain couples TRBV24-1 to TRBJ2-5; D is unresolved. The ends were cut back, 0 bases at V and 2 bases at J, with 6 bases in the middle. The CDR3 totals 14 residues. CDR1 and CDR2 (germline): KGHDR, SFDVKD. CDR3 protein: CATSDLGEQETQYF. CDR3 coding DNA: TGTGCCACCAGTGATTTGGGCGAACAAGAGACCCAGTACTTC.

A few counts support this clone. The chain uses TRBV7-9 and TRBJ2-1; no clear D gene. With 5 bases removed from V and 10 bases from J, the gap between germline ends came to 12 bases. Germline CDR1 and CDR2: SEHNR and FQNEAQ (reference sequence). The CDR3 is made up of 12 amino acids. CDR3 sequence reads: CASSPPPLEQFF. The CDR3 DNA follows: TGTGCCAGCAGCCCCCCGCCTCTGGAGCAGTTCTTC.

The chain is built from TRBV6-2 or TRBV6-3 and TRBJ2-7, with unresolved D. Looked up from germline, CDR1 is MNHEY and CDR2 is SVGEGT. V was cut by 3 bases and J by 0 bases, with 3 bases left in between. The CDR3 consists of 12 residues. The CDR3 region has the DNA TGTGCCAGCAGTTATAGCTCCTACGAGCAGTACTTC. Protein product: CASSYSSYEQYF.

The chain uses TRBV27 and TRBJ1-6; 7 bases agree with TRBD1. The germline V gene has CDR1 MNHEY and CDR2 SMNVEV (reference sequence). This CDR3 region has 16 residues. The trim removed 6 bases at V and 2 bases at J, leaving 7 bases unmatched. The CDR3 DNA is TGTGCCAGCAGCAGGGACAGAATAACCTATAATTCACCCCTCCACTTT. It specifies CASSRDRITYNSPLHF.

The chain joins TRBV25-1 to TRBJ2-2; possibly TRBD1 for D (6 bases). The ends were cut back, 7 bases at V and 6 bases at J, with 6 bases in the middle. CDR3 length: 11 residues. Germline V gene lookup returns CDR1 MGHDK and CDR2 SYGVNS. The CDR3 sequence: CASKGAGELFF. The CDR3 nucleotides read TGTGCCAGCAAGGGGGCCGGGGAGCTGTTTTTT.

The chain recombines TRBV7-9 with TRBJ1-5; D is ambiguous. CDR3 length: 13 residues. Germline V gene lookup returns CDR1 SEHNR and CDR2 FQNEAQ (reference sequence). Trimming took off 1 base at V and 7 bases at J, with 8 bases between the two ends. CDR3 region: CASSLGPGQPQHF. CDR3 DNA: TGTGCCAGCAGCTTAGGTCCGGGCCAGCCCCAGCATTTT.

The CDR3 is CASSLEADTLYEQYF. The CDR3, as DNA: TGTGCCAGCAGCTTAGAGGCGGACACGCTCTACGAGCAGTACTTC. The chain has TRBV7-2 and TRBJ2-7; D is possibly TRBD1 (5 bases). The CDR3 consists of 15 residues. The germline V gene has CDR1 SGHTA and CDR2 FQGNSA. With 1 base removed from V and 3 bases from J, the gap between germline ends came to 13 bases.

The table lists this clone with a count of one. CDR3 sequence reads: CARSSRTGGSQPQHF. The CDR3 region has the DNA TGTGCCAGAAGCTCGAGGACAGGGGGATCGCAGCCCCAGCATTTT. The rearrangement joins TRBV5-3 to TRBJ1-5; 10 bases are shared with TRBD1. TRBV5-3 is designated an ORF whose function remains uncertain. This CDR3 comprises 15 residues. Germline trimming cut 3 bases from V and 7 bases from J; bases unmatched to any gene: 7.

The chain combines TRBV4-2 with TRBJ2-1, with 10 positions matching TRBD2. This CDR3 spans 16 amino acids. The germline V gene encodes CDR1 LGHNA and CDR2 YNFKEQ. Unmatched junction bases numbered 8, after V lost 1 base and J lost 8 bases. CDR3 sequence (DNA): TGTGCCAGCAGCCAAGGGAGAGCGGGGGGGCCTGATGAGCAGTTCTTC. Translated: CASSQGRAGGPDEQFF.

The CDR3 DNA reads TGTGCCAGCAGCCAAGGTTTCGGGGGGCTATACAATGAGCAGTTCTTC. Protein: CASSQGFGGLYNEQFF. The chain combines TRBV3-1 (or the pseudogene TRBV3-2) with TRBJ2-1, with D possibly matching TRBD2 (7 bases). This CDR3 has 16 amino acids. Germline V gene data show CDR1 as LGHDT and CDR2 as YNNKEL (reference sequence). V lost 1 base and J lost 4, with 14 bases in between.

The chain uses TRBV7-2 and TRBJ2-5, with D possibly TRBD2 on 6 matching bases. V lost 5 bases and J 5 bases, leaving 18 bases between the germline ends. The CDR3 is made up of 15 amino acids. CDR1 and CDR2 (germline): SGHTA, FQGNSA. Here the CDR3 DNA reads TGTGCCAGCAGCCGTGGCGGCGGGGCGGTGGAGACCCAGTACTTC. This translates into CASSRGGGAVETQYF.

CDR3 sequence reads: CAISESWGLAEENTGELFF. The CDR3 bases are TGTGCCATCAGTGAGTCGTGGGGACTAGCGGAAGAGAACACCGGGGAGCTGTTTTTT. This chain links TRBV10-3 with TRBJ2-2; TRBD2 matches at 11 bases. V trimming: 0 bases; J trimming: 1 base; junction bases outside the gene matches: 7. Germline assignment: CDR1 ENHRY and CDR2 SYGVKD. The CDR3 is made up of 19 amino acids.

The rearrangement links TRBV19 to TRBJ1-5; 7 bases align to TRBD1. The CDR3 covers 15 residues. CDR1 is LNHDA, CDR2 SQIVND, per germline (reference sequence). J lost 2 bases, V lost 4 bases, and 5 bases had no gene match. This CDR3 reads CASSTRGQGNQPQHF. The CDR3, as DNA: TGTGCCAGTAGTACTAGAGGACAGGGCAATCAGCCCCAGCATTTT.